This is a list of T cell receptor beta chains from one sample in a study of cytomegalovirus exposure and HLA in healthy donors. TCRdb keeps only in-frame clones here, not all; method: immunoSEQ multiplex PCR. Altogether 200,000 to 250,000 clones are present, around 83% being singletons, with the ten largest covering 1.2% to 1.5%. The sample comprised PBMCs. The receptors stem from a girl aged 10 to 17 in good health and CMV-seronegative. CDR3s include the opening cysteine and the closing phenylalanine or tryptophan. The D gene is left open where the match is weak. For some rows the clone size is stated as once, few or many, or as a class when expanded; others skip it.

cdr3_nt cdr3_aa v_call cdr3_length d_call clone_size j_call
TGTGCCAGCAGTTCCGCTATAGATTCCCTCTATGGCTACACCTTC CASSSAIDSLYGYTF TRBV27 15 - - TRBJ1-2
TGTGCCAGCAGTGACGGACAGCCTACAGGTACGCAGTATTTT CASSDGQPTGTQYF TRBV6-4 14 - - TRBJ2-3
TGTGCCAGTAGGGGACAGACTGGAGAGGAGCAGTACTTC CASRGQTGEEQYF TRBV19 13 TRBD1 - TRBJ2-7
TGTGCTAGTGGTTTGGTTCGGGGTGCGAACACTGAAGCTTTCTTT CASGLVRGANTEAFF TRBV12-5 15 - few TRBJ1-1
TGTGCCAGCAGCCCAACAGCGGAGCCGTTCCAGCAGTTCTTC CASSPTAEPFQQFF TRBV13 14 - - TRBJ2-1
TGTGCCAGCAGCCCTAAAGCGGGGCCCTACGAGCAGTACTTC CASSPKAGPYEQYF TRBV7-2 14 TRBD2 - TRBJ2-7
TGTTCCAGCGACGAGGTGAACACTGAAGCTTTCTTT CSSDEVNTEAFF TRBV7-9 12 - - TRBJ1-1
TGTGCCAGCAAGACGGGGTGGGGGGCAGATACGCAGTATTTT CASKTGWGADTQYF TRBV11-2 14 - few TRBJ2-3
TGTGCCAGCAGTTTACGCCAGGGAGGCGGTGAGCAGTACTTC CASSLRQGGGEQYF TRBV27 14 - - TRBJ2-7
TGTGCCAGCAGTGCGGACAGGGTCTACACCTTC CASSADRVYTF TRBV2 11 TRBD1 - TRBJ1-2
TGTGCCAGCAGGGGACAGGGACAGGGTAATTCACCCCTCCACTTT CASRGQGQGNSPLHF TRBV2 15 TRBD1 - TRBJ1-6
TGCGCCAGCAGCTTGAAAGGGCGGGGGTCCGTAGCTGAAACCTCCTACGAGCAGTACTTC CASSLKGRGSVAETSYEQYF TRBV5-1 20 TRBD2 - TRBJ2-7
TGTGCCAGCAGCCCCCGTCCGTTTAGTGGCACCGGGGAGCTGTTTTTT CASSPRPFSGTGELFF TRBV5-4 16 - - TRBJ2-2
TGTGCCAGCAGCGTATCCCACAGGGCTGAAGCTTTCTTT CASSVSHRAEAFF TRBV9 13 - - TRBJ1-1
TGTGCCAGCAGTCCTCCGGGACAGGGGTTTGCTGAAGCTTTCTTT CASSPPGQGFAEAFF TRBV28 15 TRBD1 - TRBJ1-1
TGTGCCAGCAGTCGGACAGGGGGCGTCTACGAGCAGTACTTC CASSRTGGVYEQYF TRBV25-1 14 TRBD1 - TRBJ2-7
TGTGCCAGCAGCGGTCCTCTCTATGGCTACACCTTC CASSGPLYGYTF TRBV9 12 - - TRBJ1-2
TGCGCCAGCAGCTTCGGACTAGCGGGGGTTGAGTTCGAGGAGACCCAGTACTTC CASSFGLAGVEFEETQYF TRBV5-1 18 TRBD2 - TRBJ2-5
TGTGCCAGCAGCTTAGGACAGGGAAGGAGCGAGCAGTACTTC CASSLGQGRSEQYF TRBV7-9 14 TRBD1 - TRBJ2-7
TGTGCCAGTAGCCGACAGAGCCAAGAGACCCAGTACTTC CASSRQSQETQYF TRBV19 13 - - TRBJ2-5
TGTGCCAGCAGCGTAGTGGGGCAGGGTGGGGAGACCCAGTACTTC CASSVVGQGGETQYF TRBV9 15 - - TRBJ2-5
TGTGCCAGCAGTTACCTCCGACAGGGAGATAATGAAAAACTGTTTTTT CASSYLRQGDNEKLFF TRBV28 16 TRBD1 - TRBJ1-4
TGTGCCAGTAGCCTACTGGGGGCAGAAGCTTTCTTT CASSLLGAEAFF TRBV19 12 - - TRBJ1-1
TGTGCCAGCAGTTTAAACAGTCCAAACACTGAAGCTTTCTTT CASSLNSPNTEAFF TRBV28 14 - - TRBJ1-1
TGTGCCAGCTCATCAGGAGGGGCTAACTATGGCTACACCTTC CASSSGGANYGYTF TRBV18 14 - - TRBJ1-2
TGCGCCAGCAGCTTTGGCGGGACGGGTGAGACCCAGTACTTC CASSFGGTGETQYF TRBV5-1 14 - - TRBJ2-5